The TCR beta chain under discussion was sequenced for a study of a mutant IDH1 vaccine in newly diagnosed glioma. Specified time point: week 47, end of study. A single vaccine dose contained 300 ug of mutant IDH1 20-mer peptide, and topical imiquimod was used with it. Produced via immunoSEQ multiplex PCR; TCRdb's table is partial and in-frame only. The repertoire includes about 94,000 clones, over 85% of them detected once, and approximately 0.8% sits in the top ten. Comment on this clone: What it recognizes is unknown.

The germline V gene encodes CDR1 MNHNS and CDR2 SASEGT. V lost 2 bases and J lost 0, with 10 bases in between. This CDR3 comprises 16 residues. The origin of this receptor is a woman aged 45-60 years with glioma. This specimen consisted of PBMCs, obtained from a glioma patient whose treatment included an IDH1 peptide vaccine. The chain has TRBV6-1 and TRBJ2-2; D remains ambiguous. The CDR3 region has the DNA TGTGCCAGCAGTGAATTTATAAGGGCGAACACCGGGGAGCTGTTTTTT. Translating gives CASSEFIRANTGELFF.